This T cell receptor (beta chain) was sequenced for a study of blood T cell repertoires in COVID-19. Study summary: T cells, B-cell-depleted T cells, or PBMCs supplied cDNA or gDNA.

J lost 8 bases, V lost 6 bases, and 7 bases had no gene match. The length of the CDR3 is 15 residues. Germline V gives CDR1 LNHDA, CDR2 SQIVND (reference sequence). In the authors' methods: Nucleated cell number was recorded as an estimate derived from reference gene primer amplification. Clones were read by immunoSEQ multiplex PCR, and TCRdb kept only the in-frame ones, dropping some. That table furnishes V, J and clone size, whereas the DNA furnished D and trimming. The sample holds more than 75,000 clones; around 89% are singletons and the top ten take about 5%. This clonotype was sampled from a woman older than 75 with active COVID-19. The chain combines TRBV19 with TRBJ2-1, with 13 nucleotides matching TRBD2. Sequenced: peripheral blood. CDR3 in amino acids: CASSARTSGRDEQFF. The CDR3 DNA sequence: TGTGCCAGTAGCGCCCGGACTAGCGGGAGAGATGAGCAGTTCTTC. Filled out from reference TRBV19 and TRBJ2-1, the complete variable domain reads DGGITQSPKYLFRKEGQNVTLSCEQNLNHDAMYWYRQDPGQGLRLIYYSQIVNDFQKGDIAEGYSVSREKKESFPLTVTSAQKNPTAFYLCASSARTSGRDEQFFGPGTRLTVL.